The rows below give T cell receptor beta chains drawn from one sample of a study of human T cells and chemical hapten exposure. TCRdb processed the RACE reads anew with MiXCR; each CDR3 protein has one entry. The sample shows 95,000 to 150,000 distinct CDR3 sequences, approximately 12% of them seen only once. The specimen comprised whole blood, sampled in connection with sensitization to the hapten diphenylcyclopropenone (DPC). These receptor sequences come from a woman under 30 with alopecia areata. Some clones in this sample may be carry-over from other donors' samples. CDR3s include the opening cysteine and the closing phenylalanine or tryptophan. A D gene is named only where the DNA matches it firmly. Part of the rows lack a size; the others show once, few, many or a class for expanded clones.

d_call	v_call	clone_size	j_call	cdr3_nt	cdr3_aa
TRBD1	TRBV19	.	TRBJ2-2	TGTGCCAGTAGTCTGAGGACAGGGGGACCTCGTGGGGACACCGGGGAGCTGTTTTTT	CASSLRTGGPRGDTGELFF
TRBD1	TRBV9	few	TRBJ1-2	TGTGCCAGCAGCGCGGGACAGTCATTCGGGGGCTACACCTTC	CASSAGQSFGGYTF
TRBD2	TRBV20-1	many	TRBJ2-1	TGCAGTGCTAGAGATTCTAGCGGGGGGGCCTACAATGAGCAGTTCTTC	CSARDSSGGAYNEQFF
TRBD2	TRBV7-2	few	TRBJ2-5	TGTGCCAGCAGCTTAGCTCCTTTGCGGGGGGTAGAGACCCAGTACTTC	CASSLAPLRGVETQYF
TRBD1	TRBV27	.	TRBJ1-4	TGTGCCAGCAGTTTTTACAGGGGGGGAGATGAAAAACTGTTTTTT	CASSFYRGGDEKLFF
TRBD2	TRBV20-1	.	TRBJ2-5	TGCAGTGCTAGGTCCGGCGGGGGGGCAGTAGAGACCCAGTACTTC	CSARSGGGAVETQYF
.	TRBV20-1	few	TRBJ1-5	TGCAGTGCTAGAGAGGGGACAAGCAATCAGCCCCAGCATTTT	CSAREGTSNQPQHF
.	TRBV30	.	TRBJ1-1	TGTGCCTGGAGAGGACCGGGAGACACTGAAGCTTTCTTT	CAWRGPGDTEAFF
.	TRBV30	few	TRBJ1-5	TGTGCCTGGAGTCCAAACTTTAGCAATCAGCCCCAGCATTTT	CAWSPNFSNQPQHF
.	TRBV29-1	.	TRBJ1-2	TGCAGCGTCCCACGGGGCAGATCATCCTATGGCTACACCTTC	CSVPRGRSSYGYTF
.	TRBV9	many	TRBJ2-1	TGTGCCAGCCAACCAGGACTCTACAATGAGCAGTTCTTC	CASQPGLYNEQFF
.	TRBV20-1	many	TRBJ2-2	TGCAGTGCTAGAGATAAAGGAACAGGCCGGGAGCTGTTTTTT	CSARDKGTGRELFF
TRBD2	TRBV6-5	few	TRBJ2-3	TGTGCCAGCAGTTACAGTAGCGGGGGGGCCACAGATACGCAGTATTTT	CASSYSSGGATDTQYF
TRBD2	TRBV18	few	TRBJ2-3	TGTGCCAGCTCGCGTTCTAGCGGGGGCACAGATACGCAGTATTTT	CASSRSSGGTDTQYF
TRBD1	TRBV5-4	many	TRBJ1-4	TGTGCCAGCAGCCTCAACAGGGGGGATGAAAAACTGTTTTTT	CASSLNRGDEKLFF
.	TRBV9	many	TRBJ2-1	TGTGCCAGCAGTTCGACAGGCTACAATGAGCAGTTCTTC	CASSSTGYNEQFF
.	TRBV12-3/TRBV12-4	few	TRBJ2-5	TGTGCCGGATCACAGGGAATCCAAGAGACCCAGTACTTC	CAGSQGIQETQYF
.	TRBV5-8	.	TRBJ1-1	TGTGCCAGCAGCTTCCAAGCCATGAACACTGAAGCTTTCTTT	CASSFQAMNTEAFF
TRBD1	TRBV20-1	few	TRBJ1-6	TGCAGTGCCCCGATTGACAGGGAGGCTTCACCCCTCCACTTT	CSAPIDREASPLHF
.	TRBV7-6	few	TRBJ2-5	TGTGCCAGCAGCCACCTGGGGGAGACCCAGTACTTC	CASSHLGETQYF
.	TRBV27	.	TRBJ1-2	TGTGCCAGCAGTTTGGGGGGACTGACTGGAGGCTACACCTTC	CASSLGGLTGGYTF
.	TRBV21-1	.	TRBJ2-7	TGTGCCAGCAGCAAGGGGACAGGGACGTACGAGCAGTACTTC	CASSKGTGTYEQYF
.	TRBV28	few	TRBJ2-1	TGTGCCAGCAGTTTGGACAACTACAATGAGCAGTTCTTC	CASSLDNYNEQFF
.	TRBV6-5	.	TRBJ1-3	TGTGCCAGCAGTACCCTGACAGGATCTGGAAACACCATATATTTT	CASSTLTGSGNTIYF
.	TRBV19	.	TRBJ2-7	TGTGCCAGTAGTTTTGGACAGACCTACGAGCAGTACTTC	CASSFGQTYEQYF
.	TRBV10-3	.	TRBJ2-7	TGTGCCATCAGGGGCAGGGTGTACGAGCAGTACTTC	CAIRGRVYEQYF
.	TRBV14	few	TRBJ2-7	TGTGCCAGCAACCCTCGACCGGACAGAACCTACGAGCAGTACTTC	CASNPRPDRTYEQYF
.	TRBV7-2	many	TRBJ1-2	TGTGCCAGCAGCTTACATCGGACAGCTAAGGGTGAAGGCTACACCTTC	CASSLHRTAKGEGYTF
TRBD2	TRBV5-4	.	TRBJ2-7	TGTGCCAGCAGCTTGGGACTAGCGGGGGGCCAGGACGAGCAGTACTTC	CASSLGLAGGQDEQYF
.	TRBV7-7	few	TRBJ2-7	TGTGCCAGTACCAGGGCTAGCTCCTACGAGCAGTACTTC	CASTRASSYEQYF
.	TRBV9	.	TRBJ2-7	TGTGCCAGCAGCGTAGGGACAGACGAGCAGTACTTC	CASSVGTDEQYF
.	TRBV9	.	TRBJ2-5	TGTGCCAGCAGCCCGACAGGATTCTGGGAGGTTGGTCAGAGGGAAGAGACCCAGTACTTC	CASSPTGFWEVGQREETQYF
.	TRBV7-8	many	TRBJ1-5	TGTGCCAGCAGCTTAGGTTCCAGCACAAATCAGCCCCAGCATTTT	CASSLGSSTNQPQHF
TRBD1	TRBV6-5	few	TRBJ1-5	TGTGCCAGCCAAGGGCAGGGGGGTACCCAGCATTTT	CASQGQGGTQHF
.	TRBV20-1	few	TRBJ1-3	TGCAGTGCCATGCCGGGGGCCCGAAACACCATATATTTT	CSAMPGARNTIYF
TRBD2	TRBV5-1	.	TRBJ2-7	TGCGCCAGCAGCTCGGGACTAACCTACGAGCAGTACTTC	CASSSGLTYEQYF
.	TRBV28	.	TRBJ2-5	TGTGCCAGCAGTCCCCTTCCCGGGACCCCTCAAGAGACCCAGTACTTC	CASSPLPGTPQETQYF
.	TRBV10-3	many	TRBJ1-2	TGTGCCATCAGGGGAACGGGGGATCCTGGCTACACCTTC	CAIRGTGDPGYTF